Listed below are T cell receptor beta chains from one sample, sequenced in a study of CD8+CD57+ T cells in acquired aplastic anemia. TCRdb passed the reads through MiXCR, listing each CDR3 protein once. The data show about 160,000 distinct CDR3 sequences, 47% seen once. The sequenced material came from sorted CD4+, CD8+, or CD8+CD57+ T cells (not recorded which) from PBMCs. The receptors come from a human donor with aplastic anemia. Both conserved end residues are part of each CDR3. The order of the fields is clone size, V gene, J gene, D gene, CDR3 protein, CDR3 DNA. A D gene is named only where the DNA matches it firmly. A clone size is listed for some rows: how often the clone was seen (once, few, many), or a class if it is expanded.

abundance: -; v_gene: TRBV7-8; j_gene: TRBJ2-1; d_gene: -; CDR3aa: CASSTRSTSSYNEQFF; CDR3nt: TGTGCCAGCAGCACCAGAAGCACGAGCTCCTACAATGAGCAGTTCTTC
abundance: many; v_gene: TRBV10-1; j_gene: TRBJ2-3; d_gene: TRBD2; CDR3aa: CASSPGASGRAAGVTDTQYF; CDR3nt: TGCGCCAGCAGTCCCGGGGCTAGCGGGAGGGCCGCTGGGGTCACAGATACGCAGTATTTT
abundance: -; v_gene: TRBV11-1; j_gene: TRBJ2-1; d_gene: -; CDR3aa: CASSLGSGARDEQFF; CDR3nt: TGTGCCAGCAGCTTAGGGTCGGGGGCGAGGGATGAGCAGTTCTTC
abundance: -; v_gene: TRBV6-1; j_gene: TRBJ1-6; d_gene: -; CDR3aa: CASSHREYSPLHF; CDR3nt: TGTGCCAGCAGCCACAGGGAGTATTCACCCCTCCACTTT
abundance: once; v_gene: TRBV19; j_gene: TRBJ1-1; d_gene: TRBD1; CDR3aa: CASSLRDSTEAFF; CDR3nt: TGTGCCAGTAGTTTACGGGACAGCACTGAAGCTTTCTTT
abundance: many; v_gene: TRBV7-6; j_gene: TRBJ2-3; d_gene: -; CDR3aa: CASSAGPNTDTQYF; CDR3nt: TGTGCCAGCAGCGCCGGTCCTAACACAGATACGCAGTATTTT
abundance: many; v_gene: TRBV29-1; j_gene: TRBJ2-6; d_gene: -; CDR3aa: CSVEGTSGANVLTF; CDR3nt: TGCAGCGTTGAAGGGACCTCTGGGGCCAACGTCCTGACTTTC
abundance: many; v_gene: TRBV6-5; j_gene: TRBJ2-3; d_gene: TRBD2; CDR3aa: CASNHWEGGRADTQYF; CDR3nt: TGTGCCAGCAATCACTGGGAGGGAGGCCGCGCAGATACGCAGTATTTT
abundance: -; v_gene: TRBV15; j_gene: TRBJ2-5; d_gene: -; CDR3aa: CATSRADGPTNF; CDR3nt: TGTGCCACCAGCAGAGCGGACGGCCCCACGAACTTC
abundance: -; v_gene: TRBV6-1; j_gene: TRBJ1-3; d_gene: -; CDR3aa: CASRVDTSSGNTIYF; CDR3nt: TGTGCCAGCAGAGTTGACACCTCCTCTGGAAACACCATATATTTT
abundance: many; v_gene: TRBV10-2; j_gene: TRBJ2-2; d_gene: TRBD2; CDR3aa: CASGWEGSTGELFF; CDR3nt: TGCGCCAGCGGGTGGGAGGGCTCCACCGGGGAGCTGTTTTTT
abundance: many; v_gene: TRBV6-1; j_gene: TRBJ2-1; d_gene: TRBD2; CDR3aa: CASSERPSGDEQFF; CDR3nt: TGTGCCAGCAGTGAAAGGCCTAGCGGTGATGAGCAGTTCTTC
abundance: many; v_gene: TRBV20-1; j_gene: TRBJ2-7; d_gene: TRBD1; CDR3aa: CSASPGQGFREQYF; CDR3nt: TGCAGTGCTAGCCCGGGACAGGGGTTCCGCGAGCAGTACTTC
abundance: many; v_gene: TRBV19; j_gene: TRBJ1-1; d_gene: -; CDR3aa: CASSNSGGRDTEAFF; CDR3nt: TGTGCCAGTAGCAACTCGGGGGGGCGCGACACTGAAGCTTTCTTT
abundance: -; v_gene: TRBV5-6; j_gene: TRBJ1-6; d_gene: -; CDR3aa: CASSVRGGAIRNSPLHF; CDR3nt: TGTGCCAGCAGCGTGCGTGGGGGCGCCATCCGGAATTCACCCCTCCACTTT
abundance: -; v_gene: TRBV7-2; j_gene: TRBJ1-6; d_gene: -; CDR3aa: CASSLPDSGSPLHF; CDR3nt: TGTGCCAGCAGCTTACCCGATAGCGGGTCACCCCTCCACTTT
abundance: many; v_gene: TRBV7-8; j_gene: TRBJ2-7; d_gene: -; CDR3aa: CASSLAPTETYEQYF; CDR3nt: TGTGCCAGCAGCTTAGCCCCGACGGAGACCTACGAGCAGTACTTC
abundance: -; v_gene: TRBV10-3; j_gene: TRBJ1-1; d_gene: TRBD1; CDR3aa: CAISDGTGFTEAFF; CDR3nt: TGTGCCATCAGTGACGGGACAGGGTTCACTGAAGCTTTCTTT
abundance: few; v_gene: TRBV25-1; j_gene: TRBJ1-1; d_gene: TRBD1; CDR3aa: CASSELGTGVRTEAFF; CDR3nt: TGTGCCAGCAGTGAATTGGGGACAGGGGTACGTACTGAAGCTTTCTTT